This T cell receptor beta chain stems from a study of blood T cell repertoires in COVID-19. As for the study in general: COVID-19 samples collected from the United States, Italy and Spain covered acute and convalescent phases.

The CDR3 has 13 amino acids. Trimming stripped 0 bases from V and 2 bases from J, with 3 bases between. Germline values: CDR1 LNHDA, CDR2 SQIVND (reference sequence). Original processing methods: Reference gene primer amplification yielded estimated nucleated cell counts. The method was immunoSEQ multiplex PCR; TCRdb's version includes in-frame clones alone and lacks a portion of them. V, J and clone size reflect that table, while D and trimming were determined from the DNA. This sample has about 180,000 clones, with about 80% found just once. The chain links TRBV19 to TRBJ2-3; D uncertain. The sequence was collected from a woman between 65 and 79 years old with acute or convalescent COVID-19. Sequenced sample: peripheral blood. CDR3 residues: CASSIDNTDTQYF. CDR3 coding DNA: TGTGCCAGTAGTATAGATAACACAGATACGCAGTATTTT.